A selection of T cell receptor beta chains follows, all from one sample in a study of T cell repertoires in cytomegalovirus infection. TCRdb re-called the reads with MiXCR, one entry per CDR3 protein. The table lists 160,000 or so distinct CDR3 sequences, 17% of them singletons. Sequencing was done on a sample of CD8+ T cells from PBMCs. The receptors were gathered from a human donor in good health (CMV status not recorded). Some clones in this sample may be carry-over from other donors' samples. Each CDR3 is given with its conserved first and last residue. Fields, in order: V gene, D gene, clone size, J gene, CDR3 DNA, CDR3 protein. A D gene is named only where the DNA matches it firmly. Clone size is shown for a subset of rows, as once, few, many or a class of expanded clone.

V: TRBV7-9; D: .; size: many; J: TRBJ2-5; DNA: TGTGCCAGCAGCTTTCAGGGGAGGGAGGAGTACTTC; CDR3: CASSFQGREEYF
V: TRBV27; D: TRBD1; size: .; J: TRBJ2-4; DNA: TGTGCCAGCAGTTTGCGTCCGAGACAGGGAAACATTCAGTACTTC; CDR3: CASSLRPRQGNIQYF
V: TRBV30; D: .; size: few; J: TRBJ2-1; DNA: TGTGCCTGGAGTGTACTCAAGGACCTCTGGGGCCTCACCTACAATGAGCAGTTCTTC; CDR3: CAWSVLKDLWGLTYNEQFF
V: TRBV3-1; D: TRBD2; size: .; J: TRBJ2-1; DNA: TGTGCCAGCAGCCAAATGGGCGGGGGAGCAACTAATGAGCAGTTCTTC; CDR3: CASSQMGGGATNEQFF
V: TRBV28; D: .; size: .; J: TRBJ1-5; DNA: TGTGCCAGCAACCCTCGGGGACGGGGAAATCAGCCCCAGCATTTT; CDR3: CASNPRGRGNQPQHF
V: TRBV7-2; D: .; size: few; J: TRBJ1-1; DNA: TGTGCCAGCAGCCCTCTTATCCAAAGAGGACTCGAAGCTTTCTTT; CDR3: CASSPLIQRGLEAFF
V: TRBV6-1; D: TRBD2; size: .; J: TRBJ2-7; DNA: TGTGCCAGCAGTAAGACGGGACTAGCGGGGACCTACGAGCAGTACTTC; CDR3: CASSKTGLAGTYEQYF
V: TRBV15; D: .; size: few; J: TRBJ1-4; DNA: TGTGCCACCAGAGCACAGGGCACACTGTTTTTT; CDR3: CATRAQGTLFF
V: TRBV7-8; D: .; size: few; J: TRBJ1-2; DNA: TGTGCCAGCAGCTTAGAACCGGTAGGGCCCGTAAACTATGGCTACACCTTC; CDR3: CASSLEPVGPVNYGYTF
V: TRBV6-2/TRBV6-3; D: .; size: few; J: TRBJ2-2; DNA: TGTGCCAGCAGTTCCCTGTATCCAAGAAAGAACACCGGGGAGCTGTTTTTT; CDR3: CASSSLYPRKNTGELFF
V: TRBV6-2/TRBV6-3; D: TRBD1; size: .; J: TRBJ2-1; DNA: TGTGCCAGCAGTTATGGAACAGGGGGCAGGAATGAGCAGTTCTTC; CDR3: CASSYGTGGRNEQFF
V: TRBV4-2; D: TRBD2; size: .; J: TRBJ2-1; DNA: TGTGCCAGCAGCCAAGAGGGAGGACTAGCCTCCAATAAGCAGTTCTTC; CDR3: CASSQEGGLASNKQFF
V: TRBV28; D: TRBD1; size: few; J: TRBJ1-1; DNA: TGTGCCAGCAGCTTATGGGGACAGATAACTGAAGCTTTCTTT; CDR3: CASSLWGQITEAFF
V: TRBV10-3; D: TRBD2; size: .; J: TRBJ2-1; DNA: TGTGCCATCAGTGAGAGACTAGCGGGAGCCCCAGGATACAATGAGCAGTTCTTC; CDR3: CAISERLAGAPGYNEQFF
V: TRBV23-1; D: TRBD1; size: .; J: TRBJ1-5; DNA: TGCGCCAGCAAATCCCTCGACAGGGAGCCCCAGCATTTT; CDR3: CASKSLDREPQHF
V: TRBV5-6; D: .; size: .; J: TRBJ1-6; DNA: TGTGCCAGCAGCCGGATGGGGGGTAATTCACCCCTCCACTTT; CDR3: CASSRMGGNSPLHF
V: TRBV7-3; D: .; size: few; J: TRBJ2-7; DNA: TGTGCCAGCAGTAACAGCTCCTACGAGCAGTACTTC; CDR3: CASSNSSYEQYF
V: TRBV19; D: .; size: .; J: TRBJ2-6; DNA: TGTGCCAGTATCCATCGATCTGGGGCCAACGTCCTGACTTTC; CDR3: CASIHRSGANVLTF
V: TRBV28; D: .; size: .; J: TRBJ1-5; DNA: TGTGCCAGCGGCGACAGCGCTAATCAGCCCCAGCATTTT; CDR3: CASGDSANQPQHF
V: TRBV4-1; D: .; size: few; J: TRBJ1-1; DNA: TGCGCCAGCACTCTCGGCCCAGAGTCTGAAGCTTTCTTT; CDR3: CASTLGPESEAFF
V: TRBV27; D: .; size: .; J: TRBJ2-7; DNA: TGTGCCAGCAGTTTATCACAGAGCTCCTACGAGCAGTACTTC; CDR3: CASSLSQSSYEQYF
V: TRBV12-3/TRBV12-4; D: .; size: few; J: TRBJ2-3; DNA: TGTGCCAGCAGTCCACAGGGATACGAGGATACGCAGTATTTT; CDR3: CASSPQGYEDTQYF
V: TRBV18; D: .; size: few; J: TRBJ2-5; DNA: TGTGCCAGCTCACCACCCGAGGGGGGCTGGTTGGAGACCCAGTACTTC; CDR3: CASSPPEGGWLETQYF
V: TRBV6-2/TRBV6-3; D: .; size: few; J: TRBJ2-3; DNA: TGTGCCAGCAGTTACACGCAGGGAGTAGATACGCAGTATTTT; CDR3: CASSYTQGVDTQYF
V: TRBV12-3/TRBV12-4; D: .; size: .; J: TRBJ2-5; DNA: TGTGCCAGCACCCTAACGGCGGCGCGTGGGGAGACCCAGTACTTC; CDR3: CASTLTAARGETQYF
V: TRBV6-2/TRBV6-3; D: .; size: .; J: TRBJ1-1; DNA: TGTGAAAGCATTGGCAGGGGCCTGGAGGACACTGAAGCTTTCTTT; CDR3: CESIGRGLEDTEAFF
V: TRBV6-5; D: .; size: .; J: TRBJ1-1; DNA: TGTGCCAGCAGTTACGGGGGGTACACTGAAGCTTTCTTT; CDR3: CASSYGGYTEAFF
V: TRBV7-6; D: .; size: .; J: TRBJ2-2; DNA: TGTGCCAGCAGCTTGGGCGGGACAGTAAACACCGGGGAGCTGTTTTTT; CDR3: CASSLGGTVNTGELFF
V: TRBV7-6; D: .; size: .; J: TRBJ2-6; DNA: TGTGCCAGCAGCTCCCGGGAGTCTGGGGCCAACGTCCTGACTTTC; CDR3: CASSSRESGANVLTF
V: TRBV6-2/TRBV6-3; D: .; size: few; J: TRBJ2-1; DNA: TGTGCCAGCAGTCACCCTCCTAGGAGTCTGGGGGCTCATGAGCAGTTCTTC; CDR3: CASSHPPRSLGAHEQFF
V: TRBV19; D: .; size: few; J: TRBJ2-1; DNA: TGTGCCAGTAGTATAGATGGATACAATGAGCAGTTCTTC; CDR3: CASSIDGYNEQFF